Included here is one T cell receptor (beta chain) sequence, with context. The data stem from a study of shared clonotypes between healthy human individuals. Libraries were prepared by immunoSEQ multiplex PCR; TCRdb keeps only in-frame clonotypes and omits some of them. Here the sample spans about 2.3 million clones, about nine tenths being singletons. This receptor was identified in a young man in good health. Some clones in this sample may be carry-over from other donors' samples. Sequencing was carried out using naive CD4+ T cells from PBMCs. The subset is: CD45RA+ positively selected.

CDR3 amino acids: CASSAGGSWEQYF. The CDR3, as DNA: TGTGCCAGCAGCGCCGGGGGGTCTTGGGAGCAGTACTTC. The genes are TRBV9 and TRBJ2-7, with TRBD2 matching over 7 bases. The CDR3 sequence is 13 residues long. Unmatched junction bases numbered 7, after V lost 3 bases and J lost 7 bases. Germline-derived CDR1 and CDR2 are SGDLS and YYNGEE.